The 7 T cell receptor beta chains reported below all come from one sample, sequenced in a study of T cell responses to AZD1222 COVID-19 vaccine. Using immunoSEQ multiplex PCR, the repertoire was profiled, and TCRdb retains in-frame clones only, with some absent. The sample includes roughly 150,000 clones, around nine tenths of them seen just once. The sequencing used peripheral blood, collected on day 0 of AZD1222 vaccination. Source of these receptors: an adult in good health.

The V and J genes are TRBV7-6 and TRBJ2-5; TRBD2 might be the D (5 bases). The V and J ends lost 4 bases and 5 bases respectively, with 17 bases between them. Germline assignment: CDR1 SGHVS and CDR2 FNYEAQ. This CDR3 region has 15 residues. CDR3 sequence (DNA): TGTGCCAGCAGCTCAACGGGGAGCGTTTATGAGACCCAGTACTTC. This gives the protein CASSSTGSVYETQYF.

The chain employs TRBV15 and TRBJ1-1; D call uncertain. The V gene's germline CDR1 is LNHNV and CDR2 YYDKDF (reference sequence). The V gene lost 3 bases and the J gene lost 1 base, with 9 bases spanning the gap. This CDR3 contains 14 residues. The DNA for the CDR3 is TGTGCCACCAGCAGGGCATTAGGGAACACTGAAGCTTTCTTT. This codes for CATSRALGNTEAFF. The full variable domain, with the rest looked up from reference TRBV15 and TRBJ1-1, is DAMVIQNPRYQVTQFGKPVTLSCSQTLNHNVMYWYQQKSSQAPKLLFHYYDKDFNNEADTPDNFQSRRPNTSFCFLDIRSPGLGDTAMYLCATSRALGNTEAFFGQGTRLTVV.

This chain joins TRBV24-1 and TRBJ1-5; D gene unclear. V was trimmed by 4 bases and J by 5 bases, leaving 8 bases between them. The CDR3 sequence is 13 residues long. Germline V gene lookup returns CDR1 KGHDR and CDR2 SFDVKD. This CDR3 is CATSDLTDQPQHF. CDR3 DNA sequence: TGTGCCACCAGTGACCTCACAGATCAGCCCCAGCATTTT.

The chain carries TRBV3-1 (or the pseudogene TRBV3-2) and TRBJ2-1; no clear D gene. V lost 2 bases and J lost 0, with 11 bases in between. This CDR3 spans 16 amino acids. CDR1 and CDR2 (germline): LGHDT, YNNKEL (reference sequence). This CDR3 is CASSQIKRSSYNEQFF. CDR3 in DNA: TGTGCCAGCAGCCAAATCAAGAGAAGCTCCTACAATGAGCAGTTCTTC.

The chain has TRBV9 and TRBJ2-1, with D perhaps TRBD1 or TRBD2 (5 bases each). V lost 2 bases, J lost 5 bases, and 14 bases lay in between. This CDR3 has 15 amino acids. Germline V gives CDR1 SGDLS, CDR2 YYNGEE. The CDR3 DNA follows: TGTGCCAGCAGCGTCGAACCGGGGCCCAACAATGAGCAGTTCTTC. This encodes CASSVEPGPNNEQFF.

This sequence joins TRBV4-2 and TRBJ2-1; D is perhaps TRBD1 or TRBD2 (6 bases each). V shed 3 bases and J shed 3 bases, with 12 bases lying between them. The CDR3 totals 15 residues. Germline V gene lookup returns CDR1 LGHNA and CDR2 YNFKEQ. The CDR3 DNA is TGTGCCAGCAGCCAGACGGAGGGGGACTACAATGAGCAGTTCTTC. Protein: CASSQTEGDYNEQFF.

This sequence joins TRBV5-1 and TRBJ2-5, with D perhaps given as TRBD1 or TRBD2 (5 bases each). V was pared by 3 bases and J by 5 bases, with 11 bases between. CDR3 length: 13 residues. Germline lookup yields CDR1 SGHRS and CDR2 YFSETQ. The CDR3 reads CASSWWGTETQYF. The CDR3 DNA follows: TGCGCCAGCAGCTGGTGGGGGACGGAGACCCAGTACTTC.